Listed here are 8 T cell receptor beta chains from one sample, sequenced in a study of blood T cell repertoires in COVID-19 (dated by TCRdb to about 2020). Receptor libraries were prepared by the immunoSEQ multiplex PCR assay. TCRdb limited this immuneACCESS table to in-frame rearrangements with V and J called. A share of clones is missing; checked studies link under half to unresolved V genes, and the rest is unexplained. This sample lists under 80,000 clones; roughly nine tenths were detected once. The ten largest make up roughly 18% of the sample. Specimen: peripheral blood. The receptors derive from a man older than 75 in a cohort sampled during active COVID-19.

This clone turned up a few times. The chain has TRBV6-2 or TRBV6-3 and TRBJ1-1, with TRBD1 as a possible D gene (6 bases). CDR1 MNHEY and CDR2 SVGEGT come from the germline V gene. V was cut by 4 bases and J by 5 bases, with 17 bases left in between. The CDR3 totals 15 residues. The CDR3 DNA is TGTGCCAGCAGTTGGGACAAGGGCCCGGGGACTGAAGCTTTCTTT. Translated, it gives CASSWDKGPGTEAFF.

The rearrangement uses TRBV4-2 and TRBJ2-2, with D perhaps TRBD1 (5 bases). The CDR3 is 14 amino acids. The germline V gene encodes CDR1 LGHNA and CDR2 YNFKEQ. V lost 0 bases to trimming and J lost 7 bases, with 9 bases between them. The CDR3 DNA sequence: TGTGCCAGCAGCCAAGAGGCAAGGGGCGGGGAGCTGTTTTTT. Translation: CASSQEARGGELFF.

The chain combines TRBV7-9 with TRBJ1-1; D perhaps matches TRBD1 (6 bases). Trimming shortened V by 5 bases and J by 0 bases, and 10 bases separated the two germline ends. Germline CDR1 SEHNR, CDR2 FQNEAQ (reference sequence). The length of the CDR3 is 14 residues. CDR3 nucleotide sequence: TGTGCCAGCAGCCAAGGGGGAATGAACACTGAAGCTTTCTTT. Its translation is CASSQGGMNTEAFF.

The genes are TRBV27 and TRBJ1-5, with 7 nucleotides matching TRBD1. Looked up from germline, CDR1 is MNHEY and CDR2 is SMNVEV (reference sequence). The V and J ends lost 5 bases and 6 bases, in that order; junction bases with no gene match: 13. The CDR3 contains 16 residues. CDR3 in DNA: TGTGCCAGCAGTCCCGGTGACAGGGCGGCGAGTCAGCCCCAGCATTTT. Encoded protein: CASSPGDRAASQPQHF.

In the case of this clone: The sample carries other DNA sequences with the same CDR3. The rearrangement joins TRBV19 to TRBJ2-5; no reliable D call. V lost 5 bases, J lost 4 bases, and 5 bases lay in between. This CDR3 has 11 amino acids. CDR1 and CDR2 (germline): LNHDA, SQIVND (reference sequence). The CDR3 region is CASSSRETQYF. The CDR3 DNA sequence: TGTGCCAGTAGTTCGAGAGAGACCCAGTACTTC.

The rearrangement joins TRBV10-3 to TRBJ2-7; D remains ambiguous. The CDR3 has 14 amino acids. Germline V lookup: CDR1 ENHRY, CDR2 SYGVKD. The V and J ends lost 0 bases and 7 bases respectively, with 13 bases between them. CDR3 in DNA: TGTGCCATCAGTGAGTCTCTAGATAGTGGGGAGCAGTACTTC. Its translation is CAISESLDSGEQYF.

This clone has only one observation. The genes are TRBV25-1 and TRBJ2-1; 10 bases fit TRBD1. Per germline, CDR1 MGHDK and CDR2 SYGVNS. The junction had 2 bases not matched to a gene; V was cut back by 2 bases and J by 7 bases. CDR3 length: 14 amino acids. CDR3 protein: CASSEDRGRNEQFF. DNA of the CDR3: TGTGCCAGCAGTGAAGACAGGGGGCGGAATGAGCAGTTCTTC.

The chain combines TRBV5-1 with TRBJ2-5; the D gene is possibly TRBD2 (6 bases). This CDR3 spans 13 amino acids. V gave up 4 bases and J gave up 5 bases, with 12 bases separating them. CDR1 and CDR2 (germline): SGHRS, YFSETQ. The CDR3 here is CASSVVGGETQYF. Here the CDR3 DNA reads TGCGCCAGCAGCGTCGTTGGGGGGGAGACCCAGTACTTC.